This section outlines one TCR beta chain sequence together with its context. Its specificity is unknown. This entry belongs to a study of vaccination effects on CD4 cells after COVID-19. Overall study context: Samples gathered post-vaccine arrived a median of 72 days past the second dose. Points from the study as a whole: Convalescent patients numbered few in the study; early post-infection timepoints were missing entirely.

Produced via immunoSEQ multiplex PCR; TCRdb's table is partial and in-frame only. The table lists under 85,000 clones, around 77% of them singletons. Before any sequencing was done, the ViraFEST assay used viral peptide pools to expand antigen-specific CD4+ T cells. When around 9 days of culture had elapsed, CD4+ T cells were isolated. BNT162b2 vaccine or mRNA-1273 vaccine was given to participants in two doses. Among the vaccine recipients, none had a prior SARS-CoV-2 infection, and nucleocapsid antibodies were negative. With around 10 ug/ml peptides and roughly 11 IU/ml IL-2, a few million PBMC per well were cultured. The sample was CD4+ T cells from PBMCs cultured with HCoV-OC43 spike peptides, taken after COVID-19 vaccination. This sample's subset: HCoV-OC43 spike overlapping peptide pool stimulation. The clonotype originates from a human donor who received a COVID-19 vaccine.

The CDR3 is CATSDFGGLVQYF. The DNA of the CDR3 is TGTGCCACCAGTGATTTTGGTGGGTTGGTTCAGTACTTC. The V and J genes are TRBV24-1 and TRBJ2-4; D not resolved. The V end was cut by 1 base, the J end by 11 bases, with 11 bases between. Per germline, CDR1 KGHDR and CDR2 SFDVKD. The CDR3 contains 13 residues.